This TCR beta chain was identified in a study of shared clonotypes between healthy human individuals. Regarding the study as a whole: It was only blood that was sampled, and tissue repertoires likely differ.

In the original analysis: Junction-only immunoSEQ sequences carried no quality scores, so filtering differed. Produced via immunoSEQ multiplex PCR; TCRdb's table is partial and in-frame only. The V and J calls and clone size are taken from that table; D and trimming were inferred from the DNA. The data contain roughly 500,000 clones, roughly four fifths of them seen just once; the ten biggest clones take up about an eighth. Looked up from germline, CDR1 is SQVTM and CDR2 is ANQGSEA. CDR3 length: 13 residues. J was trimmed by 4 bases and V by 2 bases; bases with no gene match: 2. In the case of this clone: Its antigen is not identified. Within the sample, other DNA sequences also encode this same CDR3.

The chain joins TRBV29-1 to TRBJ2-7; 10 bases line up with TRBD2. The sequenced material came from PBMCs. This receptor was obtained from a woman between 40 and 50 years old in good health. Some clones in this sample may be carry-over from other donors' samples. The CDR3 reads CSVELAGVYEQYF. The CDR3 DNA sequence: TGCAGCGTTGAACTAGCGGGAGTGTACGAGCAGTACTTC.